These 31 T cell receptor beta chains were all obtained from the same sample, sequenced in a study of regulatory T cells in long-lasting Graves disease. Relying on iRepertoire HTBI primers and Arm-PCR of CDR3 regions, the team built TCR beta libraries. TCRdb reprocessed the multiplex PCR reads with MiXCR, giving one entry per CDR3 protein. The table has approximately 400,000 distinct CDR3 sequences, 15% seen once. The time point was: newly diagnosed GD, antithyroid drugs for less than 3 months. Scientists built the TCR library using RNA that was extracted from PBMCs. Here the sequenced sample was peripheral blood mononuclear cells (PBMCs), taken at new diagnosis, from a patient treated with antithyroid drugs. The receptors derive from a female donor with Graves disease.

This clonotype was detected many times. The chain has TRBV20-1 and TRBJ1-4; D may be TRBD1 (5 bases). CDR1 and CDR2 (germline): DFQATT, SNEGSKA (reference sequence). V lost 0 bases to trimming and J lost 10 bases, with 15 bases between them. The CDR3 spans 14 residues. The CDR3 nucleotides read TGCAGTGCTAGAGATCAGGAGGGGCTGGGAAAACTGTTTTTT. Protein: CSARDQEGLGKLFF.

This clonotype was seen more than once but under ten times. The chain joins TRBV19 to TRBJ2-1; 10 bases are a match to TRBD1. Germline values: CDR1 LNHDA, CDR2 SQIVND (reference sequence). This CDR3 has 14 amino acids. J was trimmed by 4 bases and V by 3 bases; bases with no gene match: 0. CDR3 coding DNA: TGTGCCAGTAGTATGGGACAGGGGTACAATGAGCAGTTCTTC. Amino acids: CASSMGQGYNEQFF.

CDR3 sequence reads: CASSLGSRNQPQHF. As DNA, the CDR3 is TGTGCCAGCAGCTTAGGATCCAGAAATCAGCCCCAGCATTTT. The rearrangement uses TRBV7-9 and TRBJ1-5; no reliable D call. The V end was cut by 1 base, the J end by 4 bases, with 8 bases between. Germline CDR1 SEHNR, CDR2 FQNEAQ (reference sequence). The length of the CDR3 is 14 residues.

This clonotype was counted only a few times. A much larger clone sits a single nucleotide away, making a read error possible. CDR3 DNA sequence: TGTGCCAGCAGCCCTGACATTCCAGACCGGGGCTACGCCTTC. Its protein product is CASSPDIPDRGYAF. The V and J genes are TRBV2 and TRBJ1-2, with a tentative D call TRBD1 (5 bases). There are 14 residues in the CDR3. Germline CDR1 and CDR2: SNHLY and FYNNEI. Full variable domain (rest looked up from reference TRBV2 and TRBJ1-2): EPEVTQTPSHQVTQMGQEVILRCVPISNHLYFYWYRQILGQKVEFLVSFYNNEISEKSEIFDDQFSVERPDGSNFTLKIRSTKLEDSAMYFCASSPDIPDRGYAFGSGTRLTVV.

This clonotype showed up many times. The chain carries TRBV19 and TRBJ1-1; D remains unclear. The germline CDR1 and CDR2 sequences are LNHDA and SQIVND (reference sequence). Deletions cut 7 bases from V and 2 bases from J, with 20 bases between. The CDR3 consists of 16 residues. The chain's CDR3 is CASTIYLGSYNTEAFF. In DNA form, the CDR3 reads TGTGCCAGTACCATCTATCTAGGATCCTATAACACTGAAGCTTTCTTT.

This clonotype was counted at least ten times. The genes are TRBV14 and TRBJ1-2; 9 bases are shared with TRBD1. Germline V gives CDR1 SGHDN, CDR2 FVKESK. The CDR3 consists of 15 residues. Trimming at V came to 1 base and at J to 4 bases, leaving 4 bases not matched to a gene. CDR3 protein: CASSQGGQGFYGYTF. The CDR3 nucleotides are TGTGCCAGCAGCCAAGGGGGACAGGGATTCTATGGCTACACCTTC.

This clonotype showed up just a few times. The chain couples TRBV6-4 to TRBJ1-6; 10 bases map to TRBD1. CDR3 length equals 15 residues. Germline CDR1 MRHNA, CDR2 SNTAGT. V gave up 3 bases and J gave up 11 bases; unmatched junction bases: 7. CDR3 DNA: TGTGCCAGCAGTGATTCTGGGACAGGGGAAACACCCCTCCACTTT. Translating it yields CASSDSGTGETPLHF.

This rearrangement joins TRBV20-1 to TRBJ2-1; TRBD2 matches 9 bases. The CDR3 spans 15 residues. Germline CDR1 and CDR2: DFQATT and SNEGSKA (reference sequence). The J segment lost 10 bases and the V segment lost 0 bases, leaving 10 bases of the junction unmatched. This CDR3 is CSARDLAGSRREQFF. For the CDR3, the DNA is TGCAGTGCTAGAGATCTAGCGGGAAGTCGTCGCGAGCAGTTCTTC.

This clonotype was recorded a few times. The rearrangement uses TRBV6-1 and TRBJ2-3, with 12 bases that match TRBD2. This CDR3 is 16 amino acids long. The V gene's germline CDR1 is MNHNS and CDR2 SASEGT. Unmatched junction bases numbered 4, after V lost 4 bases and J lost 2 bases. As DNA, the CDR3 is TGTGCCAGCAGTGTACCTAGCGGGGGGGACACAGATACGCAGTATTTT. Its translation is CASSVPSGGDTDTQYF.

The V and J genes are TRBV6-1 and TRBJ2-4, with D possibly TRBD1 on 6 matching bases. From germline, CDR1 is MNHNS and CDR2 SASEGT. V gave up 8 bases and J gave up 3 bases, with 17 bases separating them. The CDR3 is 15 amino acids. This chain's CDR3 is CASGKGQLSKNIQYF. The CDR3, as DNA: TGTGCCAGCGGGAAAGGACAGCTAAGCAAAAACATTCAGTACTTC.

The V gene is TRBV12-3 or TRBV12-4, the J gene TRBJ2-5, with D perhaps TRBD2 (6 bases). V lost 6 bases and J lost 2, with 22 bases in between. The CDR3 is made up of 17 amino acids. The CDR3 sequence is CASSLSRGGSNQETQYF. The DNA of the CDR3 is TGTGCCAGCAGCCTCTCCCGGGGAGGTTCTAATCAAGAGACCCAGTACTTC.

There are many counts of this clonotype. The chain uses TRBV27 and TRBJ1-4; 9 nucleotides agree with TRBD1. The length of the CDR3 is 13 residues. V was pared by 7 bases and J by 5 bases, with 2 bases of the junction left unmatched. Per germline, CDR1 MNHEY and CDR2 SMNVEV (reference sequence). The CDR3 here is CASKGTGNEKLFF. DNA of the CDR3: TGTGCCAGCAAGGGGACAGGGAATGAAAAACTGTTTTTT.

This clonotype was counted ten times or more. The rearrangement uses TRBV27 and TRBJ2-5; 7 bases match TRBD2. Trimming at V came to 4 bases and at J to 5 bases, leaving 10 bases not matched to a gene. The CDR3 has 15 amino acids. Germline CDR1 reads MNHEY; CDR2 reads SMNVEV (reference sequence). CDR3 sequence (DNA): TGTGCCAGCAGTTCAAGCGGGGCGCCGGGGGAGACCCAGTACTTC. It is translated as CASSSSGAPGETQYF.

The V and J genes are TRBV12-3 or TRBV12-4 and TRBJ1-2, with D perhaps matching TRBD1 (5 bases). The CDR3 length is 13 residues. V lost 5 bases and J lost 3, with 10 bases in between. The CDR3 region is CASSLGVHYGYTF. CDR3 in DNA: TGTGCCAGCAGTCTAGGGGTACACTATGGCTACACCTTC.

The chain combines TRBV18 with TRBJ1-1; TRBD1 matches 7 bases. From germline, CDR1 is KGHSH and CDR2 LQKENI. J gave up 5 bases and V 5 bases, and 8 bases lay outside the gene matches. CDR3 length: 14 residues. CDR3 in DNA: TGTGCCAGCTCAGAAGGGACAGATTTTACTGAAGCTTTCTTT. As protein: CASSEGTDFTEAFF.

This clonotype was detected ten times or more. The chain joins TRBV27 to TRBJ2-2; D gene ambiguous. Germline V lookup: CDR1 MNHEY, CDR2 SMNVEV (reference sequence). The CDR3 is made up of 18 amino acids. Trimming removed 2 bases at V and 0 bases at J, with 16 bases between. CDR3 coding DNA: TGTGCCAGCAGTTTAGTGTTTCGGGCAGCCGCGAACACCGGGGAGCTGTTTTTT. Amino acid sequence: CASSLVFRAAANTGELFF.

This clonotype was observed many times. The CDR3 DNA reads as TGTGCCAGCAGCGTAGGGGAAGCCCAGCCCCAGCATTTT. This encodes CASSVGEAQPQHF. The chain links TRBV9 to TRBJ1-5; D remains unclear. CDR1 and CDR2 (germline): SGDLS, YYNGEE. The CDR3 length is 13 residues. Trimming left V 0 bases short and J 7 bases short, with 8 bases between.

This clonotype was recorded at least ten times. The chain employs TRBV6-1 and TRBJ1-1; D possibly corresponds to TRBD1 (5 bases). There are 13 residues in the CDR3. Trimming cost V 5 bases and J 6 bases, with 13 bases left between them. Germline V gene data show CDR1 as MNHNS and CDR2 as SASEGT. CDR3 sequence reads: CASSRQTHAEAFF. DNA for the CDR3: TGTGCCAGCAGTCGACAGACGCATGCTGAAGCTTTCTTT.

In this sample, this clonotype turned up many times. The CDR3 spells CAISESERGVRDTQYF. In nucleotides, the CDR3 is TGTGCCATCAGTGAGTCGGAGCGGGGTGTTAGGGATACGCAGTATTTT. The rearrangement uses TRBV10-3 and TRBJ2-3, with 7 positions matching TRBD2. The length of the CDR3 is 16 residues. CDR1 ENHRY and CDR2 SYGVKD come from the germline V gene. The V and J ends lost 0 bases and 6 bases, in that order; junction bases with no gene match: 9.

This clonotype was detected many times. The chain has TRBV5-5 and TRBJ1-4; tentative D call: TRBD1 (5 bases). V lost 4 bases, J lost 13 bases, and 20 bases lay in between. Germline CDR1 is SGHKS and CDR2 is YYEKEE (reference sequence). CDR3 length equals 14 residues. The CDR3 DNA reads as TGTGCCAGCAGCATCGGGGCTTCTGATGAAGGACTGTTTTTT. Translation: CASSIGASDEGLFF.

V usage is TRBV4-3 and J usage is TRBJ2-7; D is possibly TRBD1 (5 bases). In germline, CDR1 is LGHNA, CDR2 YSLEER. Trimming removed 0 bases at V and 2 bases at J, with 11 bases between. The CDR3 has 15 residues. The CDR3 DNA reads as TGCGCCAGCAGCCAAGACGGACATTTAACCTACGAGCAGTACTTC. Translation gives CASSQDGHLTYEQYF.

The table lists this clonotype with many counts. This chain connects TRBV6-1 to TRBJ1-2; maybe TRBD1 (6 bases). Germline V gene lookup returns CDR1 MNHNS and CDR2 SASEGT. V lost 8 bases and J lost 2, with 18 bases in between. There are 15 residues in the CDR3. CDR3 DNA: TGTGCCAGCTCGAAAGGGGGGACGGACAACTATGGCTACACCTTC. It encodes CASSKGGTDNYGYTF.

This clonotype came up a few times. The CDR3 spells CASSSGSHYEQYF. The CDR3 DNA sequence: TGTGCCAGTAGTAGCGGGAGCCATTACGAGCAGTACTTC. The chain carries TRBV19 and TRBJ2-7; 7 positions agree with TRBD2. CDR1 is LNHDA and CDR2 is SQIVND in the germline V gene (reference sequence). The CDR3 has 13 residues. V shed 4 bases and J 4 bases; nucleotides not matched to a gene: 4. Drawing the rest from reference TRBV19 and TRBJ2-7, the complete variable domain is DGGITQSPKYLFRKEGQNVTLSCEQNLNHDAMYWYRQDPGQGLRLIYYSQIVNDFQKGDIAEGYSVSREKKESFPLTVTSAQKNPTAFYLCASSSGSHYEQYFGPGTRLTVT.

This clonotype was detected only a few times. The rearrangement joins TRBV5-1 to TRBJ1-1; D is possibly TRBD1 (6 bases). Germline assignment: CDR1 SGHRS and CDR2 YFSETQ. The CDR3 has 15 residues. Trimming removed 1 base at V and 3 bases at J, with 13 bases between. The CDR3 nucleotides read TGCGCCAGCAGCTTGATGACCAGGGGACACACTGAAGCTTTCTTT. Translating gives CASSLMTRGHTEAFF.

This clonotype was seen many times. This rearrangement joins TRBV7-2 to TRBJ2-7; TRBD2 aligns across 10 bases. This CDR3 spans 15 amino acids. V lost 5 bases and J lost 6; bases outside the gene matches: 10. Germline lookup yields CDR1 SGHTA and CDR2 FQGNSA. The DNA for the CDR3 is TGTGCCAGCAGCCGTCTAGCGGGAGTCGGAGTCGAGCAGTACTTC. As protein: CASSRLAGVGVEQYF.

This clonotype was observed a handful of times. V usage is TRBV5-4 and J usage is TRBJ2-7; 7 bases line up with TRBD2. J gave up 7 bases and V 2 bases, and 6 bases lay outside the gene matches. Germline values: CDR1 SGHNT, CDR2 YYREEE (reference sequence). The CDR3 has 13 amino acids. CDR3 loop: CASSFWEGREQYF. Here the CDR3 DNA reads TGTGCCAGCAGCTTCTGGGAGGGGAGAGAGCAGTACTTC. The full variable domain, with the rest looked up from reference TRBV5-4 and TRBJ2-7, is ETGVTQSPTHLIKTRGQQVTLRCSSQSGHNTVSWYQQALGQGPQFIFQYYREEENGRGNFPPRFSGLQFPNYSSELNVNALELDDSALYLCASSFWEGREQYFGPGTRLTVT.

Many counts were recorded for this clonotype. V gene TRBV7-9 combines with J gene TRBJ1-2; a weak D match, TRBD1 (6 bases). V was trimmed by 4 bases and J by 6 bases, leaving 21 bases between them. Germline CDR1 is SEHNR and CDR2 is FQNEAQ (reference sequence). The CDR3 covers 16 residues. The CDR3 spells CASSSSLQGIVNGYTF. The CDR3, as DNA: TGTGCCAGCAGCTCATCCCTCCAGGGGATCGTTAATGGCTACACCTTC. Full variable domain (missing parts from reference TRBV7-9 and TRBJ1-2): DTGVSQNPRHKITKRGQNVTFRCDPISEHNRLYWYRQTLGQGPEFLTYFQNEAQLEKSRLLSDRFSAERPKGSFSTLEIQRTEQGDSAMYLCASSSSLQGIVNGYTFGSGTRLTVV.

A few counts support this clonotype. An end of the junction differs from the germline gene, which may be a read error. The chain carries TRBV3-1 and TRBJ1-1, with D possibly TRBD1 on 6 matching bases. Looked up from germline, CDR1 is LGHDT and CDR2 is YNNKEL (reference sequence). The CDR3 has 14 residues. In DNA form, the CDR3 reads TGTGTCAGCAGCCAAGCGGACGGGGGCAATGAAGCTTTCTTT. Protein: CVSSQADGGNEAFF.

J is TRBJ1-5 and V is TRBV18; 8 bases agree with TRBD1. The junction had 4 bases not matched to a gene; V was cut back by 4 bases and J by 5 bases. CDR1 and CDR2 from the germline V gene are KGHSH and LQKENI. CDR3 length: 14 amino acids. The chain's CDR3 is CASSLQTGDQPQHF. The DNA of the CDR3 is TGTGCCAGCTCACTGCAGACAGGGGATCAGCCCCAGCATTTT.

This clonotype appeared a few times. This chain uses TRBV9 with TRBJ2-7; D is tentatively TRBD1 or TRBD2 (5 bases each). Per the germline V gene, CDR1 is SGDLS and CDR2 is YYNGEE. V was pared by 6 bases and J by 5 bases, with 24 bases between. This CDR3 is built from 16 residues. The CDR3 DNA follows: TGTGCCAGCACCCCCGGTGGGGGACCTTTACAACACGAGCAGTACTTC. Amino acid sequence: CASTPGGGPLQHEQYF.

The chain combines TRBV14 with TRBJ2-2; 10 nucleotides align to TRBD1. In germline, CDR1 is SGHDN, CDR2 FVKESK. The J segment lost 4 bases and the V segment lost 4 bases, leaving 6 bases of the junction unmatched. The CDR3 runs 16 residues. This CDR3 is CASSRDRGLVTGELFF. The CDR3 region has the DNA TGTGCCAGCAGCCGGGACAGGGGACTTGTCACCGGGGAGCTGTTTTTT.